Detailed here is one T cell receptor (beta chain). The source of the sample is a study of blood T cell repertoires in COVID-19. V was pared by 4 bases and J by 1 base, with 12 bases between. The germline V gene has CDR1 SGHRS and CDR2 YFSETQ. The CDR3 is 15 residues long. Clones were read by immunoSEQ multiplex PCR, and TCRdb kept only the in-frame ones, dropping some. The repertoire consists of around 50,000 clones, with roughly 85% occurring once and the leading ten covering roughly 5.2%. The specimen was peripheral blood. The chain combines TRBV5-1 with TRBJ1-5, with a possible D match to TRBD1 (5 bases). The TCR comes from a human donor in a cohort sampled during active COVID-19. The CDR3 nucleotides read TGCGCCAGCAGCCCGGACGGGGGAAGCAATCAGCCCCAGCATTTT. It codes for CASSPDGGSNQPQHF. Supplemented by reference TRBV5-1 and TRBJ1-5, the full variable domain reads KAGVTQTPRYLIKTRGQQVTLSCSPISGHRSVSWYQQTPGQGLQFLFEYFSETQRNKGNFPGRFSGRQFSNSRSEMNVSTLELGDSALYLCASSPDGGSNQPQHFGDGTRLSIL.